The 17 T cell receptor beta chains reported below all come from one sample, sequenced in a study of T cell repertoires in cytomegalovirus infection. TCRdb analysed the reads with MiXCR anew, one entry per CDR3 protein. The repertoire holds nearly 650,000 distinct CDR3 sequences, with roughly 24% as singletons. The sample taken for sequencing was CD8+ T cells from PBMCs. Receptors originate from a human donor in good health (CMV status not recorded). Some clones in this sample may be carry-over from other donors' samples.

This chain joins TRBV20-1 and TRBJ2-1, with 8 bases lining up with TRBD2. This CDR3 region has 13 residues. J lost 9 bases, V lost 8 bases, and 12 bases had no gene match. CDR1 is DFQATT and CDR2 is SNEGSKA in the germline V gene (reference sequence). CDR3: CSKPTGGLGEQFF. The CDR3 DNA reads TGCAGTAAACCCACGGGGGGGCTAGGTGAGCAGTTCTTC.

This clonotype has at least ten counts. V and J are TRBV7-3 and TRBJ1-1; tentative D call: TRBD1 (6 bases). Germline V gives CDR1 SGHTA, CDR2 FQGTGA. The CDR3 totals 13 residues. With 7 bases removed from V and 2 bases from J, the gap between germline ends came to 11 bases. Here the CDR3 reads CASKGGGNTEAFF. The CDR3 coding sequence is TGTGCCAGCAAAGGGGGAGGAAACACTGAAGCTTTCTTT.

This clonotype occurred a few times. The V call is TRBV6-6, the J call TRBJ1-1, with unresolved D. This CDR3 contains 16 residues. The germline V and J ends were trimmed by 0 bases and 2 bases, with 13 bases remaining between them. Germline V gives CDR1 MNHNY, CDR2 SVGAGI (reference sequence). The CDR3 nucleotides read TGTGCCAGCAGTTACTCGACTGAGTCCGGTAACACTGAAGCTTTCTTT. It yields the protein CASSYSTESGNTEAFF.

The sample holds many counts of this clonotype. V usage is TRBV27 and J usage is TRBJ2-7; 9 nucleotides match TRBD1. V lost 5 bases and J lost 6; bases outside the gene matches: 14. Germline V CDR1 and CDR2: MNHEY, SMNVEV (reference sequence). The CDR3 consists of 16 residues. The CDR3 spells CASSPPLGQGIGEQYF. CDR3 nucleotide sequence: TGTGCCAGCAGTCCCCCGCTGGGACAGGGTATTGGCGAGCAGTACTTC.

This clonotype was seen ten or more times. The V gene is TRBV7-8, the J gene TRBJ1-1, with D uncertain. Trimming removed 5 bases at V and 1 base at J, with 14 bases between. The CDR3 is made up of 15 amino acids. Per germline, CDR1 SGHVS and CDR2 FQNEAQ. Written as DNA, the CDR3 is TGTGCCAGCAGCCCTTACGGCGGAGCGAACACTGAAGCTTTCTTT. Amino acids: CASSPYGGANTEAFF.

This sequence joins TRBV6-6 and TRBJ1-5; TRBD1 agrees at 9 bases. There are 14 residues in the CDR3. The germline CDR1 and CDR2 sequences are MNHNY and SVGAGI (reference sequence). Losses at the gene ends were 5 bases for V and 7 bases for J; bases not matched to a gene: 6. The DNA of the CDR3 is TGTGCCAGCAGTGTGACAGGGGGAAAACAGCCCCAGCATTTT. Its protein product is CASSVTGGKQPQHF.

This chain connects TRBV28 to TRBJ2-5; 7 bases align to TRBD1. V shed 2 bases and J 5 bases; nucleotides not matched to a gene: 11. Per the germline V gene, CDR1 is MDHEN and CDR2 is SYDVKM. The CDR3 contains 16 residues. The CDR3 nucleotides read TGTGCCAGCAGTTTAGAGGCACAGGGGATCGGGGAGACCCAGTACTTC. Encoded protein: CASSLEAQGIGETQYF.

The rearrangement links TRBV7-6 to TRBJ2-1; TRBD1 might be the D (5 bases). Looked up from germline, CDR1 is SGHVS and CDR2 is FNYEAQ. V lost 1 base and J 3 bases, leaving 7 bases between the germline ends. CDR3 length: 14 amino acids. CDR3 residues: CASSLVDSYNEQFF. CDR3 nucleotides: TGTGCCAGCAGCTTAGTTGACAGCTACAATGAGCAGTTCTTC.

As concerns this clonotype: With a much larger clone just one base away, this may be a read error. The chain is built from TRBV28 and TRBJ1-5; tentatively, D is TRBD1 (6 bases). Germline-derived CDR1 and CDR2 are MDHEN and SYDVKM. The CDR3 spans 15 residues. The CDR3 here is CASSPVSERGQPHHF. In DNA form, the CDR3 reads TGTGCCAGCAGCCCCGTTTCGGAGCGGGGGCAGCCCCATCATTTT.

This clonotype was seen more than once but under ten times. The V and J genes are TRBV29-1 and TRBJ1-1; D unresolved. The CDR3 has 9 amino acids. CDR1 and CDR2 (germline): SQVTM, ANQGSEA. With 4 bases removed from V and 7 bases from J, the gap between germline ends came to 4 bases. CDR3 protein: CSVGVEAFF. In DNA form, the CDR3 reads TGCAGCGTTGGGGTTGAAGCTTTCTTT.

This clonotype was observed many times. V usage is TRBV12-3 or TRBV12-4 and J usage is TRBJ2-2; D remains ambiguous. The CDR3 is made up of 13 amino acids. V lost 2 bases and J lost 5, with 6 bases in between. The CDR3 nucleotides are TGTGCCAGCAGTTTAATTACGACCGGGGAGCTGTTTTTT. Translation: CASSLITTGELFF.

The chain employs TRBV25-1 and TRBJ1-4; a possible D gene is TRBD1 (5 bases). Trimming took off 8 bases at V and 8 bases at J, with 18 bases between the two ends. CDR1 and CDR2 (germline): MGHDK, SYGVNS. CDR3 length: 14 amino acids. In nucleotides, the CDR3 is TGTGCCAGCGCGAACCGGGACCACGGGGAAAAACTGTTTTTT. Translating it yields CASANRDHGEKLFF.

This rearrangement joins TRBV25-1 to TRBJ1-1, with TRBD1 matching over 7 bases. The CDR3 runs to 14 residues. V lost 7 bases to trimming and J lost 6 bases; unmatched junction nucleotides: 11. CDR1 is MGHDK, CDR2 SYGVNS, per germline. CDR3 region: CASTPPTGMSEAFF. The CDR3 DNA sequence: TGTGCCAGCACCCCACCGACAGGGATGTCTGAAGCTTTCTTT. Full variable domain (remainder filled in from reference TRBV25-1 and TRBJ1-1): EADIYQTPRYLVIGTGKKITLECSQTMGHDKMYWYQQDPGMELHLIHYSYGVNSTEKGDLSSESTVSRIRTEHFPLTLESARPSHTSQYLCASTPPTGMSEAFFGQGTRLTVV.

J is TRBJ2-7 and V is TRBV28, with D possibly TRBD1 on 6 matching bases. CDR1 and CDR2 from the germline V gene are MDHEN and SYDVKM. The CDR3 has 13 amino acids. The CDR3: CVSSAGADYEQYV. The CDR3 bases are TGTGTCAGCAGTGCAGGGGCTGACTACGAGCAGTACGTC.

Comments on this clonotype: Its ends do not fully match the called genes, so a read error is possible. The chain is built from TRBV14 and TRBJ2-2; TRBD1 might be the D (5 bases). The germline V gene encodes CDR1 SGHDN and CDR2 FVKESK. The CDR3 length is 15 residues. In nucleotides, the CDR3 is TGTGCCAGGAGCCAAGGACACGACTTCACCGGGGAGCTGTTTTTT. As protein: CARSQGHDFTGELFF.

V is TRBV7-9 and J is TRBJ2-5; D possibly matches TRBD1 or TRBD2 (5 bases each). Germline V gene sequence: CDR1 SEHNR, CDR2 FQNEAQ (reference sequence). The length of the CDR3 is 15 residues. Trimming removed 5 bases from V and 4 bases from J, with 17 bases in between. The CDR3 bases are TGTGCCAGCAGCATGACCGGGACCTCAGGAGAGACCCAGTACTTC. Residues: CASSMTGTSGETQYF.

In regard to this clonotype: A far more abundant clone sits one base away, making this likely a read error. The V and J genes are TRBV4-2 and TRBJ2-2; D gene unclear. V lost 1 base to trimming and J lost 7 bases, with 1 base between them. The CDR3 sequence is 11 residues long. From germline, CDR1 is LGHNA and CDR2 YNFKEQ. Here the CDR3 DNA reads TGTGCCAGCAGCCAAGTCGGGGAGCTGTTTTTT. Amino acid sequence: CASSQVGELFF.